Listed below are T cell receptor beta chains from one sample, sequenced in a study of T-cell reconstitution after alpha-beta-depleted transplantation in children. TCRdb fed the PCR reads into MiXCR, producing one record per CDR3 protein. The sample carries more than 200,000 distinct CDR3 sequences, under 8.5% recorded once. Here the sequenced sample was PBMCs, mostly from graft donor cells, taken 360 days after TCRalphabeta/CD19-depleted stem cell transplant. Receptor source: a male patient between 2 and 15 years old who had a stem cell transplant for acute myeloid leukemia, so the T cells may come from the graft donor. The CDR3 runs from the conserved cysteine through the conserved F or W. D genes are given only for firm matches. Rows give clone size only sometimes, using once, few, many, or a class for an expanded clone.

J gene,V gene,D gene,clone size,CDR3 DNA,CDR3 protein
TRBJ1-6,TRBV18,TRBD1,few,TGTGCCAGCTCACCACCGGGACAGGGGAATTCCTTTTCACCCCTCCACTTT,CASSPPGQGNSFSPLHF
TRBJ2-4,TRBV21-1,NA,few,TGTGCCAGCAGCATTTTTTCGACTAAGCCGCTAGCCAAAAACATTCAGTACTTC,CASSIFSTKPLAKNIQYF
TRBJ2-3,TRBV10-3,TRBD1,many,TGTGCCATCACTAATGGACAGGTGTCCACAGATACGCAGTATTTT,CAITNGQVSTDTQYF
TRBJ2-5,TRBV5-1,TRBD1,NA,TGCGCCAGCAGCTCGAACTCAGGGGGCCAAGAGACCCAGTACTTC,CASSSNSGGQETQYF
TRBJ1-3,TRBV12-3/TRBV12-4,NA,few,TGTGCTCTTGGGGACGACTCTGGAAACACCATATATTTT,CALGDDSGNTIYF
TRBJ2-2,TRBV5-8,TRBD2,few,TGTGCCAGCAGGTCGTCCCCCGGGGGACTAAACACCGGGGAGCTGTTTTTT,CASRSSPGGLNTGELFF
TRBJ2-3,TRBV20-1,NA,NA,TGCAGTGCTCACAACGGCGGGGCACCTAATACGCCGGACACAGATACGCAGTATTTT,CSAHNGGAPNTPDTDTQYF
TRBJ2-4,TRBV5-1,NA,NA,TGCGCCAGCAGCTCGGACGCTACACCCATTCAGTACTTC,CASSSDATPIQYF
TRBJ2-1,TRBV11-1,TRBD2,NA,TGTGCCAGCAGCTTAGTAGGTGGGAGCGGGGCCACATCCTACAATGAGCAGTTCTTC,CASSLVGGSGATSYNEQFF
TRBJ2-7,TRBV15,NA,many,TGTGCCACCAGCAGAGATGCGGGCGAGCAGTACTTC,CATSRDAGEQYF
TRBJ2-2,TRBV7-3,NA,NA,TGTGCCAGCAGCTTAAGGGGCCCCCAAGCCGGGGAGCTGTTTTTT,CASSLRGPQAGELFF
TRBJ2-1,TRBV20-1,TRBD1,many,TGCAGTGCTATTCTTCGGGACAGGGGGTACAATGAGCAGTTCTTC,CSAILRDRGYNEQFF
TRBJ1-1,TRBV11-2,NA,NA,TGTGCCAGCAGCTTAGAAGAGGGGCGGCGGAGCACTGAAGCTTTCTTT,CASSLEEGRRSTEAFF
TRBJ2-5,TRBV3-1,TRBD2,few,TGTGCCAGCAGCCAAGAGCGTAGCGGGAGGGCCGGAGAGACCCAGTACTTC,CASSQERSGRAGETQYF
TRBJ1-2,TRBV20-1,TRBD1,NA,TGCAGTGTATTAGGGGGCAGTAACTATGGCTACACCTTC,CSVLGGSNYGYTF
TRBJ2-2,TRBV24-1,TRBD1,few,TGTGCCACCAGTGATCCCCGGGACAGGGGGACCGGGGAGCTGTTTTTT,CATSDPRDRGTGELFF
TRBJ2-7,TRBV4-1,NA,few,TGCGCCAGCAGCCAAGTTGGCAGGGGTGACGAGCAGTACTTC,CASSQVGRGDEQYF
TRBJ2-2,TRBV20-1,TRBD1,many,TGCAGTGCTAGTGGGGACAGGGGTACCGGGGAGCTGTTTTTT,CSASGDRGTGELFF
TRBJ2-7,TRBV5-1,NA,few,TGCGCCAGCAGCATCGGACAGACTCCCTACGAGCAGTACTTC,CASSIGQTPYEQYF
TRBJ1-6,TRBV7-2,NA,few,TGTGCCAGCAGCTTAGTTGGTTACAGACCAAATTCACCCCTCCACTTT,CASSLVGYRPNSPLHF
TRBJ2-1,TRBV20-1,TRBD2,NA,TGCAGTGCTTTCCAAAGCGGGAGACACAATGAGCAGTTCTTC,CSAFQSGRHNEQFF
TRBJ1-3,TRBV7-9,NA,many,TGTGCCAGCAGCCTCCCTATGGGGTCTGGAAACACCATATATTTT,CASSLPMGSGNTIYF
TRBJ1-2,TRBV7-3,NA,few,TGTGCCAGCAGCTCTGCACCAGGGGATGGCTACACCTTC,CASSSAPGDGYTF
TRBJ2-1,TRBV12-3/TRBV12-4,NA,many,TGTGCCAGCTTAACCGTGACAGGACCAAACAATGAGCAGTTCTTC,CASLTVTGPNNEQFF
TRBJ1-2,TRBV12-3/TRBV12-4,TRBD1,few,TGTGCCAGCAGTTTAGGTGACAGGGAGTTTGGGTTGAGCGGCTACACCTTC,CASSLGDREFGLSGYTF
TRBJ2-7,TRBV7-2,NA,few,TGTGCCAGCAGCTTAGGCCGGAGGGGCGAGCAGTACTTC,CASSLGRRGEQYF
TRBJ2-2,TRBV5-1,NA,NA,TGCGCCAGCAGCCTACCAAGACAGGTCCCCAACACCGGGGAGCTGTTTTTT,CASSLPRQVPNTGELFF
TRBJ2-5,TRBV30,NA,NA,TGTGCCTGGAGTCCGGCAGGAAGGCAAGAGACCCAGTACTTC,CAWSPAGRQETQYF
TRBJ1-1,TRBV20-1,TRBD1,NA,TGCAGTGCGACAGGGTTAAATACTGAATCTTTCTTT,CSATGLNTESFF